The clone carrying this T cell receptor (beta chain) has only a few counts. Its antigen is undetermined. This entry belongs to a study of cytomegalovirus exposure and HLA in healthy donors. The CDR3 spans 13 residues. V was cut by 9 bases and J by 4 bases, with 12 bases left in between. The germline CDR1 and CDR2 sequences are MNHEY and SVGAGI. 13 Jbeta primers and 60 Vbeta primers were used for the PCR. The authors' processing: In a later analysis, of 80 million to 90 million unique beta chains, about 11 million appeared in at least two donors. Assay used: immunoSEQ multiplex PCR; TCRdb lists only in-frame clones, some missing. V and J calls plus clone size are reproduced from that table; the DNA served to infer D and trimming. Here the sample spans roughly 100,000 clones, more than 60% being singletons. Study-level results: Likely technical artifact: a cluster of highly shared sequence variants. Several of the most significant clusters appeared linked to common viral pathogens, based on a later analysis.

This receptor was identified in a woman in her thirties or forties in good health and CMV-seropositive. Sequenced input: PBMCs. This chain connects TRBV6-5 to TRBJ1-4, with TRBD1 as a possible D gene (5 bases). CDR3 in amino acids: CASRSTDNEKLFF. The CDR3 nucleotides read TGTGCCAGTCGATCGACAGATAATGAAAAACTGTTTTTT.